These 10 T cell receptor beta chains share one sample of origin, sequenced in a study of lymphopenia after photon versus proton radiotherapy. Produced via immunoSEQ multiplex PCR; TCRdb's table is partial and in-frame only. Seen here are approximately 35,000 clones, around 90% observed once, and the top ten hold approximately 6.5%. Sequenced here: peripheral blood, sampled from a patient treated with photon-based radiotherapy. All receptors come from a woman aged 45-60 years with pancreatic cancer.

This chain links TRBV5-4 with TRBJ1-6; D is uncertain. Trimming cost V 1 base and J 5 bases, with 7 bases left between them. There are 14 residues in the CDR3. Germline CDR1 SGHNT, CDR2 YYREEE (reference sequence). Written as DNA, the CDR3 is TGTGCCAGCAGCTTGATAGAAAATAATTCACCCCTCCACTTT. Its translation is CASSLIENNSPLHF.

The chain joins TRBV7-9 to TRBJ1-5; TRBD1 is a possible D gene (5 bases). This CDR3 has 13 residues. The V and J ends lost 2 bases and 5 bases respectively, with 7 bases between them. Germline CDR1 and CDR2: SEHNR and FQNEAQ (reference sequence). For the CDR3, the DNA is TGTGCCAGCAGCTTAATGGGGGATCAGCCCCAGCATTTT. Its translation: CASSLMGDQPQHF.

The genes are TRBV5-1 and TRBJ2-5; 7 bases line up with TRBD1. In germline, CDR1 is SGHRS, CDR2 YFSETQ. J lost 5 bases, V lost 0 bases, and 4 bases had no gene match. The CDR3 length is 14 residues. Written as DNA, the CDR3 is TGCGCCAGCAGCTTGGGGGGGACAGCTGAGACCCAGTACTTC. Its translation: CASSLGGTAETQYF. The entire variable domain, with the rest obtained from reference TRBV5-1 and TRBJ2-5, is as follows: KAGVTQTPRYLIKTRGQQVTLSCSPISGHRSVSWYQQTPGQGLQFLFEYFSETQRNKGNFPGRFSGRQFSNSRSEMNVSTLELGDSALYLCASSLGGTAETQYFGPGTRLLVL.

The chain carries TRBV7-2 and TRBJ2-1; 10 bases are shared with TRBD2. V shed 1 base, J shed 5 bases, and the junction held 5 bases outside the gene matches. The CDR3 has 16 residues. The germline CDR1 and CDR2 sequences are SGHTA and FQGNSA. The CDR3 region has the DNA TGTGCCAGCAGCTTAGGACTAGCGGGTGGAGACAATGAGCAGTTCTTC. The encoded protein is CASSLGLAGGDNEQFF.

V gene TRBV11-2 combines with J gene TRBJ2-7; D may be TRBD2 (5 bases). Trimming stripped 0 bases from V and 6 bases from J, with 12 bases between. The germline V gene has CDR1 SGHAT and CDR2 FQNNGV. This CDR3 region has 14 residues. DNA for the CDR3: TGTGCCAGCAGCTTAGATCCGGGAACAGCCGAGCAGTACTTC. It translates to CASSLDPGTAEQYF.

The chain combines TRBV28 with TRBJ2-5, with 14 bases lining up with TRBD2. CDR1 MDHEN and CDR2 SYDVKM come from the germline V gene. Losses at the gene ends were 2 bases for V and 4 bases for J; bases not matched to a gene: 6. CDR3 length: 17 amino acids. CDR3 sequence (DNA): TGTGCCAGCAGTTTAACGACTAGCGGGAGGGTCCGAGAGACCCAGTACTTC. This gives the protein CASSLTTSGRVRETQYF. Based on the CDR3 plus reference TRBV28 and TRBJ2-5, the full variable domain is DVKVTQSSRYLVKRTGEKVFLECVQDMDHENMFWYRQDPGLGLRLIYFSYDVKMKEKGDIPEGYSVSREKKERFSLILESASTNQTSMYLCASSLTTSGRVRETQYFGPGTRLLVL.

V is TRBV19 and J is TRBJ1-2; the D is unclear. The CDR3 is 11 amino acids. Looked up from germline, CDR1 is LNHDA and CDR2 is SQIVND (reference sequence). Trimming cost V 7 bases and J 5 bases, with 8 bases left between them. This chain's CDR3 is CASTSGYGYTF. The CDR3 DNA reads as TGTGCCAGTACCTCTGGATATGGCTACACCTTC. The full variable domain, rest sourced from reference TRBV19 and TRBJ1-2, is DGGITQSPKYLFRKEGQNVTLSCEQNLNHDAMYWYRQDPGQGLRLIYYSQIVNDFQKGDIAEGYSVSREKKESFPLTVTSAQKNPTAFYLCASTSGYGYTFGSGTRLTVV.

The chain employs TRBV15 and TRBJ2-4; weak D call: TRBD2 (5 bases). Germline V gene lookup returns CDR1 LNHNV and CDR2 YYDKDF (reference sequence). Trimming took 6 bases from V and 7 from J, leaving 10 bases between them. This CDR3 contains 12 residues. CDR3 region: CATSEGSNIQYF. In nucleotides, the CDR3 is TGTGCCACCAGTGAGGGATCCAACATTCAGTACTTC.

V and J are TRBV5-6 and TRBJ2-5; D perhaps matches TRBD1 (5 bases). Germline V gene sequence: CDR1 SGHDT, CDR2 YYEEEE. Trimming shortened V by 0 bases and J by 4 bases, and 10 bases separated the two germline ends. This CDR3 region has 14 residues. The CDR3 protein is CASSLAARGETQYF. The CDR3 DNA follows: TGTGCCAGCAGCTTGGCGGCTAGGGGAGAGACCCAGTACTTC.

This sequence joins TRBV4-2 and TRBJ2-5, with D unclear. The germline V gene encodes CDR1 LGHNA and CDR2 YNFKEQ. CDR3 length equals 12 residues. The V end lost 4 bases, the J end lost 5 bases, and 8 bases lay between the germline ends. The CDR3 DNA follows: TGTGCCAGCAGCCGTTACGGGGAGACCCAGTACTTC. Amino acids: CASSRYGETQYF.